This T cell receptor beta chain was captured by sequencing in a study of blood T cell repertoires in COVID-19. Study at large: Collection of acute and convalescent COVID-19 samples took place in the United States, Italy and Spain. From T cells, B-cell-depleted T cells, or PBMCs came the material, which was cDNA or gDNA.

Those enrolled in Seattle joined during active infection and were followed longitudinally afterward. The authors' processing: The assay estimated nucleated cells by amplifying reference gene primers. TCRdb keeps only in-frame clones here, not all; method: immunoSEQ multiplex PCR. That table is the source of V, J and clone size, and D and trimming were worked out from the DNA. Here the sample spans about 150,000 clones, approximately 85% being singletons. The CDR3 has 19 amino acids. V was pared by 1 base and J by 5 bases, with 13 bases of the junction left unmatched. Germline loops: CDR1 MNHEY, CDR2 SVGEGT.

The chain links TRBV6-2 or TRBV6-3 to TRBJ2-3; 12 nucleotides line up with TRBD2. Sequenced sample: peripheral blood. The source is a man in his sixties with COVID-19, enrolled during active disease. The chain's CDR3 is CASSYYHLTPSGGVDTQYF. In nucleotides, the CDR3 is TGTGCCAGCAGTTACTACCACCTAACCCCTAGCGGGGGGGTAGATACGCAGTATTTT.